Listed here are 32 T cell receptor beta chains from one sample, sequenced in a study of shared clonotypes between healthy human individuals (dated by TCRdb to about 2020). Library preparation used the immunoSEQ multiplex PCR assay. In TCRdb, the immuneACCESS table is reduced to in-frame sequences with V and J assigned. These tables do not hold every clone; where another copy was compared, an unresolved V gene accounts for under half, and the others remain unexplained. The sample table holds 70,000 to 95,000 clones, of which about 64% were seen once. The ten largest clonotypes hold under 65% of the sample. Sequencing was done on a sample of memory CD8+ T cells sorted from blood. The sample's cell subset or site label, decoded: CD45RO+ cells pooled with CCR7-negative TemRA cells. The receptors shown here come from a man aged 25 to 45 in good health.

This rearrangement joins TRBV25-1 to TRBJ2-7; D may match TRBD1 or TRBD2 (6 bases each). CDR1 and CDR2 from the germline V gene are MGHDK and SYGVNS. Trimming stripped 3 bases from V and 6 bases from J, with 21 bases between. This CDR3 has 16 residues. Here the CDR3 reads CASSESGQSYGGEQYF. DNA for the CDR3: TGTGCCAGCAGTGAGTCCGGACAGAGCTACGGGGGCGAGCAGTACTTC.

The chain links TRBV19 to TRBJ2-3, with 9 bases lining up with TRBD2. Germline CDR1 LNHDA, CDR2 SQIVND (reference sequence). CDR3 length: 15 residues. The J segment lost 4 bases and the V segment lost 3 bases, leaving 5 bases of the junction unmatched. This CDR3 reads CASSIAGGYADTQYF. In DNA form, the CDR3 reads TGTGCCAGTAGTATCGCGGGAGGGTACGCAGATACGCAGTATTTT.

The genes are TRBV7-9 and TRBJ2-3; the match to TRBD2 covers 8 bases. Trimming took 0 bases from V and 6 from J; bases not matched to a gene: 5. This CDR3 contains 15 residues. CDR1 SEHNR and CDR2 FQNEAQ come from the germline V gene (reference sequence). CDR3 nucleotide sequence: TGTGCCAGCAGCTTAGCAATAGCGGGAACGGATACGCAGTATTTT. It yields the protein CASSLAIAGTDTQYF.

The CDR3 region is CASSFLSGMSYEQYF. CDR3 bases: TGTGCCAGCAGCTTTCTAAGCGGGATGTCCTACGAGCAGTACTTC. This chain joins TRBV7-2 and TRBJ2-7, with 7 nucleotides matching TRBD2. Per germline, CDR1 SGHTA and CDR2 FQGNSA. The trim removed 3 bases at V and 1 base at J, leaving 6 bases unmatched. The length of the CDR3 is 15 residues.

The V call is TRBV5-1, the J call TRBJ2-1; either TRBD1 or TRBD2 may supply D (5 bases each). The CDR3 totals 15 residues. V gave up 4 bases and J gave up 6 bases, with 17 bases separating them. Looked up from germline, CDR1 is SGHRS and CDR2 is YFSETQ. The CDR3 nucleotides read TGCGCCAGCAGCCCTAGCAGGGCGTACCCCAATGAGCAGTTCTTC. Protein product: CASSPSRAYPNEQFF.

The chain combines TRBV2 with TRBJ2-7; D ambiguous. Germline V CDR1 and CDR2: SNHLY, FYNNEI. The CDR3 runs to 11 residues. The V end was cut by 4 bases, the J end by 7 bases, with 8 bases between. For the CDR3, the DNA is TGTGCCAGCAGTGTTAGACCTGAGCAGTACTTC. It yields the protein CASSVRPEQYF.

This clone was counted a few times. In DNA form, the CDR3 reads TGTGCCAGCAGTGACCGGGACAACTCTGGGGCCAACGTCCTGACTTTC. Translated, it gives CASSDRDNSGANVLTF. The chain employs TRBV6-4 and TRBJ2-6; tentative D call: TRBD1 (6 bases). This CDR3 spans 16 amino acids. CDR1 is MRHNA, CDR2 SNTAGT, per germline. V was cut by 2 bases and J by 0 bases, with 8 bases left in between.

About this clone: The same CDR3 also results from other DNA sequences found in this sample. J is TRBJ1-5 and V is TRBV6-5; D gene ambiguous. The V gene lost 0 bases and the J gene lost 0 bases, with 6 bases spanning the gap. Germline V gene lookup returns CDR1 MNHEY and CDR2 SVGAGI. This CDR3 has 15 amino acids. CDR3 in DNA: TGTGCCAGCAGTTACTCAAAGGATAGCAATCAGCCCCAGCATTTT. Residues: CASSYSKDSNQPQHF.

Points on this clone: Other DNA sequences of this sample code for an identical CDR3. The genes are TRBV5-6 and TRBJ2-1, with D possibly TRBD1 on 6 matching bases. The V gene's germline CDR1 is SGHDT and CDR2 YYEEEE. V shed 2 bases and J shed 8 bases, with 8 bases lying between them. CDR3 length: 12 residues. CDR3 bases: TGTGCCAGCAGCTTACAGGGCTATGAGCAGTTCTTC. The encoded protein is CASSLQGYEQFF.

This clone appeared a few times. The J gene is TRBJ2-4, the V gene TRBV21-1; the DNA was not compared with TRBD2, the D call given in the table. TRBV21-1 is flagged as a pseudogene. The CDR3 has 11 residues. CDR3 sequence reads: CASSNSGIQYF. CDR3 DNA: TGTGCCAGCAGCAATAGCGGGATTCAGTACTTC.

This chain connects TRBV7-6 to TRBJ2-7; 8 bases fit TRBD1. The CDR3 contains 15 residues. J lost 3 bases, V lost 5 bases, and 9 bases had no gene match. Germline V gene sequence: CDR1 SGHVS, CDR2 FNYEAQ. This CDR3 is CASSRTTGAHYEQYF. DNA for the CDR3: TGTGCCAGCAGCCGGACGACAGGGGCCCACTACGAGCAGTACTTC. Supplemented by reference TRBV7-6 and TRBJ2-7, the full variable domain reads GAGVSQSPRYKVTKRGQDVALRCDPISGHVSLYWYRQALGQGPEFLTYFNYEAQQDKSGLPNDRFSAERPEGSISTLTIQRTEQRDSAMYRCASSRTTGAHYEQYFGPGTRLTVT.

Details on this clone: The junction differs from germline at one of its ends, possibly a read error. The chain couples TRBV28 to TRBJ2-1; D is undetermined. CDR3 size: 11 residues. The germline V gene has CDR1 MDHEN and CDR2 SYDVKM. CDR3: CASSSPPTWIF. For the CDR3, the DNA is TGTGCCAGCAGTTCCCCCCCAACATGGATCTTC.

V and J are TRBV7-8 and TRBJ2-4; D may be TRBD2 (5 bases). V lost 7 bases and J lost 3, with 25 bases in between. From germline, CDR1 is SGHVS and CDR2 FQNEAQ. The CDR3 covers 18 residues. In DNA form, the CDR3 reads TGTGCCAGCACCAAAAGAGGGAGTCCGGACCCAAGCAAAAACATTCAGTACTTC. Translation: CASTKRGSPDPSKNIQYF.

There are many counts of this clone. The identical CDR3 is also encoded by other nucleotide sequences in the sample. The V and J genes are TRBV28 and TRBJ2-2, with D hard to call. Trimming left V 6 bases short and J 6 bases short, with 8 bases between. Germline V CDR1 and CDR2: MDHEN, SYDVKM. The CDR3 has 12 residues. Here the CDR3 DNA reads TGTGCCAGCAGCTGGAGCCCCGGGGAGCTGTTTTTT. Its translation: CASSWSPGELFF.

The chain links TRBV27 to TRBJ2-1; possible D gene TRBD2, 6 bases. This CDR3 has 14 amino acids. CDR1 is MNHEY and CDR2 is SMNVEV in the germline V gene (reference sequence). The ends were cut back, 7 bases at V and 4 bases at J, with 14 bases in the middle. The CDR3 region is CASIGGWAYNEQFF. In DNA, the CDR3 is TGTGCCAGCATCGGGGGTTGGGCTTACAATGAGCAGTTCTTC.

This clone has just a few counts. This chain links TRBV19 with TRBJ2-2, with D possibly TRBD2 on 5 matching bases. V lost 3 bases, J lost 4 bases, and 18 bases lay in between. This CDR3 comprises 17 residues. Germline V lookup: CDR1 LNHDA, CDR2 SQIVND (reference sequence). The CDR3 DNA sequence: TGTGCCAGTAGTATTGAAGGACTCATTCCTTTCACCGGGGAGCTGTTTTTT. Protein product: CASSIEGLIPFTGELFF.

This sequence joins TRBV12-2 and TRBJ2-1; the listed D gene, TRBD2, was not tested against the DNA. TRBV12-2 is labeled a pseudogene. This CDR3 has 16 amino acids. CDR3 region: CASRGKDCSSYNEQFF. CDR3 coding DNA: TGTGCAAGTCGCGGAAAAGACTGCAGCTCCTACAATGAGCAGTTCTTC.

A few counts support this clone. The chain employs TRBV6-5 and TRBJ2-7; D remains ambiguous. The CDR3 consists of 13 residues. CDR1 is MNHEY, CDR2 SVGAGI, per germline. V shed 2 bases and J shed 1 base, with 6 bases lying between them. CDR3 amino acids: CASSYPGSYEQYF. Here the CDR3 DNA reads TGTGCCAGCAGTTACCCCGGATCCTACGAGCAGTACTTC.

This sequence joins TRBV18 and TRBJ2-1; 11 nucleotides agree with TRBD2. This CDR3 has 16 residues. CDR1 is KGHSH and CDR2 is LQKENI in the germline V gene. V was clipped by 3 bases and J by 10 bases; unmatched bases: 11. The CDR3 is CASSPQRLAGTEEQFF. CDR3 bases: TGTGCCAGCTCACCCCAAAGACTAGCGGGAACGGAGGAGCAGTTCTTC.

CDR3 sequence reads: CASSGAIATNEKLFF. CDR3 in DNA: TGTGCCAGCAGTGGGGCTATAGCAACTAATGAAAAACTGTTTTTT. The chain combines TRBV25-1 with TRBJ1-4; D is unclear. V was cut by 4 bases and J by 0 bases, with 9 bases left in between. The CDR3 contains 15 residues. Germline-derived CDR1 and CDR2 are MGHDK and SYGVNS.

This clone appeared a few times. The chain has TRBV5-1 and TRBJ1-3; tentatively, D is TRBD1 (5 bases). This CDR3 region has 15 residues. CDR1 and CDR2 from the germline V gene are SGHRS and YFSETQ. V lost 0 bases, J lost 2 bases, and 9 bases lay in between. CDR3 in amino acids: CASSLEGTAGNTIYF. The DNA for the CDR3 is TGCGCCAGCAGCTTGGAGGGGACGGCTGGAAACACCATATATTTT.

V gene TRBV19 combines with J gene TRBJ2-1; D may be TRBD2 (6 bases). The CDR3 contains 15 residues. Trimming removed 6 bases at V and 9 bases at J, with 21 bases between. Germline V gives CDR1 LNHDA, CDR2 SQIVND (reference sequence). The DNA of the CDR3 is TGTGCCAGTAGACCCCTCCTGGGAGGTGCAAGTGAGCAGTTCTTC. It translates to CASRPLLGGASEQFF.

The DNA for the CDR3 is TGTGCCAGCAGCTTCTCTGCAGAGCAGTACTTC. Residues: CASSFSAEQYF. V usage is TRBV7-2 and J usage is TRBJ2-7; no definite D call. Germline CDR1 SGHTA, CDR2 FQGNSA. The CDR3 loop spans 11 amino acids. Trimming stripped 3 bases from V and 7 bases from J, with 7 bases between.

V and J are TRBV9 and TRBJ2-5; the D gene is possibly TRBD1 (6 bases). CDR1 and CDR2 (germline): SGDLS, YYNGEE. This CDR3 is built from 14 residues. The V end was cut by 6 bases, the J end by 5 bases, with 17 bases between. The CDR3, as DNA: TGTGCCAGCAACCCCCAGGGGCACGGGGAGACCCAGTACTTC. Its protein product is CASNPQGHGETQYF.

This sequence joins TRBV28 and TRBJ2-7; unclear D gene. Germline V lookup: CDR1 MDHEN, CDR2 SYDVKM. The V end was cut by 8 bases, the J end by 0 bases, with 8 bases between. This CDR3 is 12 amino acids long. CDR3 region: CASGSNSYEQYF. The DNA of the CDR3 is TGTGCCAGCGGGTCCAACTCCTACGAGCAGTACTTC.

This chain uses TRBV11-2 with TRBJ2-7, with TRBD2 matching over 9 bases. V trimming: 2 bases; J trimming: 5 bases; junction bases outside the gene matches: 13. The CDR3 loop spans 17 amino acids. The germline gives CDR1 SGHAT, CDR2 FQNNGV. This chain's CDR3 is CASSLLGGRVEGHEQYF. For the CDR3, the DNA is TGTGCCAGCAGCTTATTGGGCGGGAGGGTCGAGGGGCACGAGCAGTACTTC.

This chain's CDR3 is CASSFRGTGVYEQYF. DNA for the CDR3: TGTGCCAGCAGCTTTAGGGGGACAGGGGTCTACGAGCAGTACTTC. The chain links TRBV5-6 to TRBJ2-7, with 10 nucleotides matching TRBD1. This CDR3 comprises 15 residues. Germline loops: CDR1 SGHDT, CDR2 YYEEEE. V was pared by 2 bases and J by 3 bases, with 5 bases of the junction left unmatched.

This chain connects TRBV7-9 to TRBJ2-1; TRBD2 matches at 12 bases. This CDR3 contains 15 residues. The V segment lost 4 bases and the J segment 12 bases; nucleotides outside the gene matches: 10. CDR1 is SEHNR, CDR2 FQNEAQ, per germline (reference sequence). The CDR3 sequence is CASSSTSGSPRGQFF. The CDR3 DNA follows: TGTGCCAGCAGCTCGACTAGCGGGAGCCCGCGGGGGCAGTTCTTC.

This chain uses TRBV9 with TRBJ1-1; tentatively, D is TRBD1 (6 bases). V shed 4 bases and J shed 8 bases, with 24 bases lying between them. This CDR3 is built from 16 residues. The germline V gene encodes CDR1 SGDLS and CDR2 YYNGEE. Here the CDR3 DNA reads TGTGCCAGCAGCCCCCACGGGGTGGGGGGCCTAGGCGAAGCTTTCTTT. Amino acid sequence: CASSPHGVGGLGEAFF.

The chain recombines TRBV5-1 with TRBJ2-3; 9 nucleotides agree with TRBD2. The length of the CDR3 is 16 residues. Per germline, CDR1 SGHRS and CDR2 YFSETQ. Trimming took 4 bases from V and 4 from J; bases not matched to a gene: 10. The CDR3 loop reads CASSLQLAGNADTQYF. The CDR3 DNA is TGCGCCAGCAGCCTCCAACTAGCGGGCAACGCAGATACGCAGTATTTT.

The CDR3 DNA sequence: TGTGCCAGCAGCTTAGTGCGGACAGCGGGTGAGCAGTTCTTC. Translation: CASSLVRTAGEQFF. The J gene is TRBJ2-1, the V gene TRBV5-4; possibly TRBD1 or TRBD2 for D (6 bases each). V was shortened by 2 bases and J by 9 bases, with 15 bases between the two germline ends. There are 14 residues in the CDR3. Germline V gene lookup returns CDR1 SGHNT and CDR2 YYREEE (reference sequence).

The chain carries TRBV2 and TRBJ2-3; D might be TRBD2 (7 bases). The CDR3 runs 16 residues. From germline, CDR1 is SNHLY and CDR2 FYNNEI. Trimming took 4 bases from V and 1 from J, leaving 15 bases between them. CDR3 loop: CASSVGAGARTDTQYF. As DNA, the CDR3 is TGTGCCAGCAGTGTGGGTGCGGGGGCCCGCACAGATACGCAGTATTTT.